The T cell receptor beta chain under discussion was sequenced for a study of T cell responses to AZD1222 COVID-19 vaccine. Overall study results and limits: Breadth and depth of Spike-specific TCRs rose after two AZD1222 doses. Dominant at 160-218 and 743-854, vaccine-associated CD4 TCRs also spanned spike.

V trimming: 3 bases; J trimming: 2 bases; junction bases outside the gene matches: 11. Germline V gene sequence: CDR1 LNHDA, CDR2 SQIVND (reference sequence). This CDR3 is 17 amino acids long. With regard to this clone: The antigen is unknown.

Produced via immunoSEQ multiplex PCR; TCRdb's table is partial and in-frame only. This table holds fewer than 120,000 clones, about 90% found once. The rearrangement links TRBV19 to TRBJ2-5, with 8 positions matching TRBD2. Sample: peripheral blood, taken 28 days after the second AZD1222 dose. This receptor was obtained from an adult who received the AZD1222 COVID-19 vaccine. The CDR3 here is CASSMDFGTGGQETQYF. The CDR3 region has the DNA TGTGCCAGTAGTATGGACTTCGGTACGGGGGGGCAAGAGACCCAGTACTTC. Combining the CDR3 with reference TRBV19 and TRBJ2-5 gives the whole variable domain DGGITQSPKYLFRKEGQNVTLSCEQNLNHDAMYWYRQDPGQGLRLIYYSQIVNDFQKGDIAEGYSVSREKKESFPLTVTSAQKNPTAFYLCASSMDFGTGGQETQYFGPGTRLLVL.